This T cell receptor (beta chain) comes out of a study of T-cell memory formation after mild COVID-19. Study results and limitations: CD4+ clones that contracted lay mainly in CM and EM; CD8+ ones lay in EMRA. CD4+ bias marked clones expanding day 15 to 37, unlike balanced contracting clones. Pre-infection memory carried some responding clones, suggesting that cross-reactive memory joined.

Of note for this clonotype: Antigen unknown.

CDR3 length: 14 residues. The germline CDR1 and CDR2 sequences are DFQATT and SNEGSKA (reference sequence). V was cut by 0 bases and J by 6 bases, with 12 bases left in between. 5'RACE with constant-segment primers yielded barcoded, UMI-tagged TCR alpha and TCR beta cDNA libraries. TCRdb ran MiXCR on the 5' RACE reads and lists one entry per CDR3 protein. The profile shows hundreds of thousands of distinct CDR3 sequences, 15% to 20% of them singletons. The rearrangement uses TRBV20-1 and TRBJ1-3, with unresolved D. This TCR derives from an adult woman who had mild COVID-19 (a few samples of this study predate the infection). Cell type and time point are not known. The material sequenced was PBMCs or a T cell subset sorted from them (not recorded which). The CDR3 region has the DNA TGCAGTGCTAGAGATCGGCAGATTCAAAACACCATATATTTT. Its protein product is CSARDRQIQNTIYF.